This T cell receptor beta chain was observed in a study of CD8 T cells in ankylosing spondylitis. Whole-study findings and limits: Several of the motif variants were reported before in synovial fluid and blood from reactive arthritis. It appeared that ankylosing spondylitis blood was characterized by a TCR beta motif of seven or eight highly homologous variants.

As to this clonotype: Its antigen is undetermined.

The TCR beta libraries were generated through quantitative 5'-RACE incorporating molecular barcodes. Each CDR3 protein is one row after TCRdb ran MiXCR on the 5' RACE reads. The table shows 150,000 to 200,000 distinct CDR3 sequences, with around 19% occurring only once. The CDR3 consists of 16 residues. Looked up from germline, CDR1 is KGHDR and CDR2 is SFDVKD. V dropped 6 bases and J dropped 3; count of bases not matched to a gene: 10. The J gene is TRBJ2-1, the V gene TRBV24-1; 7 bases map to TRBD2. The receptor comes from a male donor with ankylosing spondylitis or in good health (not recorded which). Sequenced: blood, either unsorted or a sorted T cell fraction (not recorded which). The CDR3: CATSRASGLFYNEQFF. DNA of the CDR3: TGTGCCACCAGTAGGGCTAGCGGATTATTCTACAATGAGCAGTTCTTC.